This T cell receptor (beta chain) emerged from a study of blood T cell repertoires in COVID-19. Trimming removed 6 bases at V and 4 bases at J, with 15 bases between. Germline lookup yields CDR1 ENHRY and CDR2 SYGVKD. The CDR3 spans 15 residues. Sequenced by immunoSEQ multiplex PCR; TCRdb stores in-frame clones only, minus some. Found here are approximately 210,000 clones, 75% to 90% of them singletons; the top ten hold 2% to 3%. This TCR derives from a woman in her seventies with active or convalescent COVID-19. The sequenced sample was peripheral blood. V is TRBV10-3 and J is TRBJ1-4, with D possibly TRBD1 on 5 matching bases. This CDR3 reads CAISRGGSLNEKLFF. The CDR3 DNA sequence: TGTGCCATCAGCCGCGGGGGGAGCCTTAATGAAAAACTGTTTTTT.